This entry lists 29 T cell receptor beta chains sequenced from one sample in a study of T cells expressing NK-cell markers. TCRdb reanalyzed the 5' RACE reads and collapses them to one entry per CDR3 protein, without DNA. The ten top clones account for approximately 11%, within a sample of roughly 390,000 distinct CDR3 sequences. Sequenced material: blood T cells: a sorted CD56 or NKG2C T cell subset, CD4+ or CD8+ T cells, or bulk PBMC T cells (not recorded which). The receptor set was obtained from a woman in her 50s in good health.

The CDR3: CSARPPSGEQFF. The V and J genes are TRBV20-1 and TRBJ2-1; the TRBD1 assignment by TCRdb is unverifiable without DNA. This CDR3 has 12 amino acids. Germline V gene data show CDR1 as DFQATT and CDR2 as SNEGSKA (reference sequence).

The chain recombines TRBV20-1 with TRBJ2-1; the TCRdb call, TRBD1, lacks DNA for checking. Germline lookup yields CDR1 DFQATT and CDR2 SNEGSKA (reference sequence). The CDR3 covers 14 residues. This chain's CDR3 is CSARAATGHNEQFF.

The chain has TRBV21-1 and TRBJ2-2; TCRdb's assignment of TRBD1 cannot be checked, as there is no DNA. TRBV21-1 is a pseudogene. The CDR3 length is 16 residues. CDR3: CASSRHRGRETGELFF.

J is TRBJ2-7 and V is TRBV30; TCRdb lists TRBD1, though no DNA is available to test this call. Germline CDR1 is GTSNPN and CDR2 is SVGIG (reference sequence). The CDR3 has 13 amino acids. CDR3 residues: CVADRGEFYEQYF. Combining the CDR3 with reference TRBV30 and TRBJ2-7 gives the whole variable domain SQTIHQWPATLVQPVGSPLSLECTVEGTSNPNLYWYRQAAGRGLQLLFYSVGIGQISSEVPQNLSASRPQDRQFILSSKKLLLSDSGFYLCVADRGEFYEQYFGPGTRLTVT.

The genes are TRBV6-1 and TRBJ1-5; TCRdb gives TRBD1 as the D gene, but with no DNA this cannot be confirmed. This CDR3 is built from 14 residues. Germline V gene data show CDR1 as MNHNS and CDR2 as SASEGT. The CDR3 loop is CASSVRGSNQPQHF.

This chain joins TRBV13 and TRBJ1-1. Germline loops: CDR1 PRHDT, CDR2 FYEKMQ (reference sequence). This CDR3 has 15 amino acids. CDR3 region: CASSLSPRKDTEAFF.

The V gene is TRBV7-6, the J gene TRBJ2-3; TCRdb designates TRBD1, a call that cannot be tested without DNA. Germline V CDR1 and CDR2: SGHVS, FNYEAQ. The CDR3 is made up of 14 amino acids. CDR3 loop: CASSPPRGTDTQYF.

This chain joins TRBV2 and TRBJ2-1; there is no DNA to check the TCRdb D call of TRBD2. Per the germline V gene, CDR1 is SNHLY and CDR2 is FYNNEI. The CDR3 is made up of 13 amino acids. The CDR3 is CASAGGPYNEQFF.

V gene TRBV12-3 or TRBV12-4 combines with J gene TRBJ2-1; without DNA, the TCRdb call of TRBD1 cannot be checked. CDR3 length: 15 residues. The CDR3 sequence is CASSPPGGGVNEQFF.

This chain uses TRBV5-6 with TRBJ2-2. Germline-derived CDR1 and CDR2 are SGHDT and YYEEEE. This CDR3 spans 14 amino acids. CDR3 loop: CASRKDPSTGELFF. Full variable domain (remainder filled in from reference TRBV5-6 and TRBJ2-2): DAGVTQSPTHLIKTRGQQVTLRCSPKSGHDTVSWYQQALGQGPQFIFQYYEEEERQRGNFPDRFSGHQFPNYSSELNVNALLLGDSALYLCASRKDPSTGELFFGEGSRLTVL.

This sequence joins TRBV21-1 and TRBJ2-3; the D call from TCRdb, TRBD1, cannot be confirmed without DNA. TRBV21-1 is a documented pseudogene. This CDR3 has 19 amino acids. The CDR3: CASSKWGSVPGGSTDTQYF.

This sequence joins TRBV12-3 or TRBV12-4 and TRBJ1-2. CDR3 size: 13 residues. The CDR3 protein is CASSLVRNYGYTF.

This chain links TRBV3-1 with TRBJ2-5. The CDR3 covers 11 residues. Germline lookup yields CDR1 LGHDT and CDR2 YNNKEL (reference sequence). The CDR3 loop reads CASSHVADQYF.

This chain's CDR3 is CASSLLAGGPTDTQYF. The chain is built from TRBV12-3 or TRBV12-4 and TRBJ2-3; the D call of TRBD2 rests on TCRdb alone, since no DNA is present to check it. The CDR3 consists of 16 residues.

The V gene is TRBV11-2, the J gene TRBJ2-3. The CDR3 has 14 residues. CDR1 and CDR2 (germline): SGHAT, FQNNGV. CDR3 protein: CASIRLTSTDTQYF.

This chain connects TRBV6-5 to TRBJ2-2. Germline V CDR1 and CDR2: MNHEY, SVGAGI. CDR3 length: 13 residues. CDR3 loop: CASSYTDSGELFF.

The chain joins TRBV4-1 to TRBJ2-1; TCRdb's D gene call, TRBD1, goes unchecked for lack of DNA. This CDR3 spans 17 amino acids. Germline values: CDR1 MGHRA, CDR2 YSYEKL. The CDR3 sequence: CASSQPRGAPSYNEQFF.

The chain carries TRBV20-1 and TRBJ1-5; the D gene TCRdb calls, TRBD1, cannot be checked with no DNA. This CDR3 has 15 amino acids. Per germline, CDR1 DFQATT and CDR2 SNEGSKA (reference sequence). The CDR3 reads CSAVEGQYSNQPQHF.

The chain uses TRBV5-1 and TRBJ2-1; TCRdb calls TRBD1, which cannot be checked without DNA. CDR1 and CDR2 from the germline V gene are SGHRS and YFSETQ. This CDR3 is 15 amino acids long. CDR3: CASSRGTQSYNEQFF.

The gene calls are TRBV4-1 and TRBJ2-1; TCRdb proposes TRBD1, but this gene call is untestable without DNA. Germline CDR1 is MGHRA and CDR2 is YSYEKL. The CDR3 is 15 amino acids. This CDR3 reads CASSQVPGQGLEQFF.

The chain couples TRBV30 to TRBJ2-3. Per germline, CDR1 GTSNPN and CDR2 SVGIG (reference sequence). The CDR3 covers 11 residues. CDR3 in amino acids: CAWSLSDTQYF.

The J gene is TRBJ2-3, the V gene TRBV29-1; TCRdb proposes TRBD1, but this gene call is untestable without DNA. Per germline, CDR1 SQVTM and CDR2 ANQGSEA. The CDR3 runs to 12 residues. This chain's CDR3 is CSVNPGEDTQYF.

This CDR3 is CASSLGFLRRETQYF. The chain has TRBV5-1 and TRBJ2-5. Germline assignment: CDR1 SGHRS and CDR2 YFSETQ. This CDR3 region has 15 residues.

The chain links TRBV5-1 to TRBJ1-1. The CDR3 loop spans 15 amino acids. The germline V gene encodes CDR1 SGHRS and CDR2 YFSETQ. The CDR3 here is CASSPPDLVNTEAFF.

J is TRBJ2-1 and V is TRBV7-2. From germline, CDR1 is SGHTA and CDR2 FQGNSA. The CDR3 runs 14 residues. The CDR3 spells CASSLVVSGNEQFF.

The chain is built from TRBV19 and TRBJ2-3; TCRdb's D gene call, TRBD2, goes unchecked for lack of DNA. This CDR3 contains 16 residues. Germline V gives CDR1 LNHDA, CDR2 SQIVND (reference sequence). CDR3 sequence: CASSKISGISTDTQYF. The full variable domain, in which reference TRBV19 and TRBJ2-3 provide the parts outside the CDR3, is DGGITQSPKYLFRKEGQNVTLSCEQNLNHDAMYWYRQDPGQGLRLIYYSQIVNDFQKGDIAEGYSVSREKKESFPLTVTSAQKNPTAFYLCASSKISGISTDTQYFGPGTRLTVL.

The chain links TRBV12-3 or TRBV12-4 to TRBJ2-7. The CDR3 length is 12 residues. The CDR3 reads CASSWTLYEQYF.

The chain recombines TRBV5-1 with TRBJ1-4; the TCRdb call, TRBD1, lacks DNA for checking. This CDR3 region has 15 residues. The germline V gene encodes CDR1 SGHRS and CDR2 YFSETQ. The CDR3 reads CASRSGQTNLEKLFF.

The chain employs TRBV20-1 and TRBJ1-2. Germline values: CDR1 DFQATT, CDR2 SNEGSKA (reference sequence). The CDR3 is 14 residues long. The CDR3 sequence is CSALPTAANYGYTF.